The entry below gives a single T cell receptor beta chain sequence along with its context. Its target is unknown. The data stem from a study of T cell responses to AZD1222 COVID-19 vaccine. Study conclusions and caveats: The repertoires were collected only after the peak T cell response. The breadth and depth of Spike-specific TCRs increased once two AZD1222 doses had been given. A mostly white British donor set with more females was recruited, and clonal diversity was possibly underestimated. At baseline, just six or seven AZD1222 recipients tested seropositive.

The length of the CDR3 is 18 residues. Trimming removed 6 bases from V and 1 base from J, with 24 bases in between. The germline CDR1 and CDR2 sequences are LNHDA and SQIVND (reference sequence). Using immunoSEQ multiplex PCR, the repertoire was profiled, and TCRdb retains in-frame clones only, with some absent. Among 65,000 to 85,000 clones, less than 90% were seen once, and the ten largest hold about 20%. This sequence joins TRBV19 and TRBJ1-1, with D possibly matching TRBD1 (5 bases). This clonotype originated in an adult in good health. This sample comprised peripheral blood, obtained on day 0 of AZD1222 vaccination. As DNA, the CDR3 is TGTGCCAGTAGCCCAGACAGATGGATGGTCCTCGGGAACACTGAAGCTTTCTTT. Protein: CASSPDRWMVLGNTEAFF.